A single sample gave rise to the 28 T cell receptor beta chains below, sequenced in a study of T cell changes during pregnancy in multiple sclerosis. Clones were sequenced by immunoSEQ multiplex PCR, and TCRdb holds only the in-frame ones, with some missing. The sample includes around 65,000 clones, 90% of them seen just once. The sequences come from peripheral blood, collected in the first trimester of pregnancy. Receptors were obtained from a female donor in good health, enrolled as a control in a pregnancy study.

This sequence joins TRBV11-3 and TRBJ1-1; D is uncertain. V gave up 5 bases and J gave up 1 base, with 8 bases separating them. Germline lookup yields CDR1 SGHNT and CDR2 YENEEA. The CDR3 has 13 residues. In DNA, the CDR3 is TGTGCCAGCAGCCTGACACCGAACACTGAAGCTTTCTTT. Amino acid sequence: CASSLTPNTEAFF.

This clone appeared a few times. The chain combines TRBV27 with TRBJ2-3; no clear D gene. The ends were cut back, 7 bases at V and 0 bases at J, with 5 bases in the middle. Germline CDR1 is MNHEY and CDR2 is SMNVEV (reference sequence). There are 12 residues in the CDR3. This CDR3 is CASKTSTDTQYF. CDR3 nucleotide sequence: TGTGCCAGCAAGACTAGCACAGATACGCAGTATTTT.

This rearrangement joins TRBV13 to TRBJ1-5, with 7 positions matching TRBD1. CDR1 is PRHDT and CDR2 is FYEKMQ in the germline V gene (reference sequence). The CDR3 is made up of 17 amino acids. V was clipped by 3 bases and J by 2 bases; unmatched bases: 10. The chain's CDR3 is CASSFRQGRSGNQPQHF. DNA for the CDR3: TGTGCCAGCAGCTTCCGACAGGGAAGAAGTGGCAATCAGCCCCAGCATTTT.

The gene calls are TRBV6-5 and TRBJ2-7; D remains ambiguous. Germline V gene lookup returns CDR1 MNHEY and CDR2 SVGAGI. The CDR3 is 14 residues long. Trimming took off 2 bases at V and 3 bases at J, with 11 bases between the two ends. CDR3 bases: TGTGCCAGCAGTTACGAAGGTAGCCACTACGAGCAGTACTTC. It yields the protein CASSYEGSHYEQYF.

V gene TRBV6-5 combines with J gene TRBJ2-7; TRBD1 agrees at 8 bases. CDR3 size: 14 residues. From germline, CDR1 is MNHEY and CDR2 SVGAGI. V trimming: 3 bases; J trimming: 5 bases; junction bases outside the gene matches: 6. CDR3: CASSYIWTGNEQYF. The DNA of the CDR3 is TGTGCCAGCAGTTATATATGGACAGGGAACGAGCAGTACTTC.

V is TRBV6-1 and J is TRBJ1-1; TRBD1 matches 9 bases. This CDR3 is 14 amino acids long. V shed 8 bases and J 6 bases; nucleotides not matched to a gene: 10. Germline V gene data show CDR1 as MNHNS and CDR2 as SASEGT. The CDR3 DNA follows: TGTGCCAGCCGGACAGGGGTCATATACGCTGAAGCTTTCTTT. As protein: CASRTGVIYAEAFF.

This clone has only a few counts. The V call is TRBV7-3, the J call TRBJ2-3, with 9 bases fitting TRBD1. V lost 4 bases to trimming and J lost 1 base; unmatched junction nucleotides: 3. This CDR3 comprises 15 residues. Germline assignment: CDR1 SGHTA and CDR2 FQGTGA. The CDR3 coding sequence is TGTGCCAGCAGCTCCCGGACAGGGGGCACAGATACGCAGTATTTT. It translates to CASSSRTGGTDTQYF.

This clone appeared a few times. The rearrangement links TRBV6-6 to TRBJ1-4, with TRBD1 matching 8 bases. Germline V gives CDR1 MNHNY, CDR2 SVGAGI (reference sequence). With 6 bases clipped from V and 8 bases from J, the junction kept 8 bases outside the gene matches. CDR3 length equals 14 residues. DNA for the CDR3: TGTGCCAGCAGCCCAGGGGGCGCGAGGGAAAAACTGTTTTTT. It codes for CASSPGGAREKLFF.

This chain links TRBV29-1 with TRBJ1-1, with TRBD1 as a possible D gene (5 bases). Looked up from germline, CDR1 is SQVTM and CDR2 is ANQGSEA. Deletions cut 1 base from V and 6 bases from J, with 18 bases between. The CDR3 is 15 residues long. CDR3: CSVEVRGTLAAEAFF. The CDR3 DNA follows: TGCAGCGTTGAAGTTAGGGGAACCCTTGCCGCTGAAGCTTTCTTT.

This chain uses TRBV16 with TRBJ2-7; 9 bases agree with TRBD1. Germline V gene sequence: CDR1 KGHSY, CDR2 FQNENV. The V and J ends lost 4 bases and 3 bases, in that order; junction bases with no gene match: 7. The CDR3 runs to 15 residues. The CDR3 reads CASSLKDRGNYEQYF. For the CDR3, the DNA is TGTGCCAGCAGCCTTAAGGACAGGGGAAACTACGAGCAGTACTTC. Filled out from reference TRBV16 and TRBJ2-7, the complete variable domain reads GEEVAQTPKHLVRGEGQKAKLYCAPIKGHSYVFWYQQVLKNEFKFLISFQNENVFDETGMPKERFSAKCLPNSPCSLEIQATKLEDSAVYFCASSLKDRGNYEQYFGPGTRLTVT.

The J gene is TRBJ1-2, the V gene TRBV4-1; 8 positions agree with TRBD1. CDR3 length: 13 amino acids. Germline CDR1 is MGHRA and CDR2 is YSYEKL. With 4 bases clipped from V and 8 bases from J, the junction kept 6 bases outside the gene matches. This CDR3 reads CASSLPDRGGYTF. DNA of the CDR3: TGCGCCAGCAGCCTACCAGACAGGGGAGGCTACACCTTC.

The V call is TRBV10-3, the J call TRBJ1-2; weak D call: TRBD1 (6 bases). V was pared by 5 bases and J by 5 bases, with 15 bases between. Germline CDR1 reads ENHRY; CDR2 reads SYGVKD. This CDR3 contains 14 residues. CDR3 region: CAISTAGATYGYTF. CDR3 bases: TGTGCCATCAGTACGGCAGGGGCCACATATGGCTACACCTTC.

This chain joins TRBV15 and TRBJ1-2; 7 bases line up with TRBD1. Germline V gives CDR1 LNHNV, CDR2 YYDKDF (reference sequence). V was pared by 2 bases and J by 8 bases, with 5 bases of the junction left unmatched. This CDR3 has 13 residues. The chain's CDR3 is CATSRPDRVGYTF. CDR3 sequence (DNA): TGTGCCACCAGCAGACCCGACAGGGTCGGCTACACCTTC.

The chain carries TRBV7-9 and TRBJ2-3, with a tentative D call TRBD1 (6 bases). Looked up from germline, CDR1 is SEHNR and CDR2 is FQNEAQ (reference sequence). V lost 0 bases, J lost 0 bases, and 13 bases lay in between. This CDR3 comprises 17 residues. Written as DNA, the CDR3 is TGTGCCAGCAGCTTAGCGGACAGTTCCCCTAGCACAGATACGCAGTATTTT. Translated: CASSLADSSPSTDTQYF. The full variable domain, its missing parts supplied by reference TRBV7-9 and TRBJ2-3, is DTGVSQNPRHKITKRGQNVTFRCDPISEHNRLYWYRQTLGQGPEFLTYFQNEAQLEKSRLLSDRFSAERPKGSFSTLEIQRTEQGDSAMYLCASSLADSSPSTDTQYFGPGTRLTVL.

This clone appeared a single time. V is TRBV9 and J is TRBJ2-3; D remains ambiguous. This CDR3 contains 15 residues. Germline CDR1 is SGDLS and CDR2 is YYNGEE. V lost 0 bases and J lost 2, with 10 bases in between. Here the CDR3 reads CASSVGRSYTDTQYF. The DNA of the CDR3 is TGTGCCAGCAGCGTAGGCAGGTCTTACACAGATACGCAGTATTTT.

This rearrangement joins TRBV7-2 to TRBJ2-3, with D unclear. Between the trimmed V and J ends, which lost 2 bases and 4 bases, there was a span of 7 bases. The CDR3 is 13 amino acids. CDR1 is SGHTA, CDR2 FQGNSA, per germline. CDR3 coding DNA: TGTGCCAGCAGCTTACTCCCCTCAGATACGCAGTATTTT. Translated: CASSLLPSDTQYF.

The chain carries TRBV6-5 and TRBJ2-7, with TRBD1 identical over 8 bases. Trimming took 0 bases from V and 0 from J; bases not matched to a gene: 4. CDR1 is MNHEY, CDR2 SVGAGI, per germline. The CDR3 length is 16 residues. This CDR3 reads CASSYSLQGASYEQYF. The DNA of the CDR3 is TGTGCCAGCAGTTACTCGCTCCAGGGGGCCTCCTACGAGCAGTACTTC.

This clone was observed a few times. The chain combines TRBV5-4 with TRBJ2-5, with TRBD2 matching over 9 bases. The CDR3 is made up of 16 amino acids. V gave up 2 bases and J gave up 2 bases; unmatched junction bases: 7. CDR1 SGHNT and CDR2 YYREEE come from the germline V gene (reference sequence). The DNA for the CDR3 is TGTGCCAGCAGCTTAGGGTCAGCGGGGGGACAAGAGACCCAGTACTTC. Protein product: CASSLGSAGGQETQYF.

The chain is built from TRBV27 and TRBJ1-2; D remains ambiguous. CDR3 size: 11 residues. V dropped 5 bases and J dropped 4 bases, with 5 bases sitting between them. CDR1 is MNHEY, CDR2 SMNVEV, per germline (reference sequence). The CDR3 region has the DNA TGTGCCAGCAGTAACGGCTATGGCTACACCTTC. This codes for CASSNGYGYTF.

This clone was seen a handful of times. V and J are TRBV19 and TRBJ2-1, with D unclear. The CDR3 contains 18 residues. Trimming left V 0 bases short and J 4 bases short, with 19 bases between. Germline V lookup: CDR1 LNHDA, CDR2 SQIVND (reference sequence). As DNA, the CDR3 is TGTGCCAGTAGTATAGAGGCGACACAACTCTCGGTATACAATGAGCAGTTCTTC. Protein: CASSIEATQLSVYNEQFF.

This chain connects TRBV12-5 to TRBJ1-5; D is ambiguous. This CDR3 is 14 amino acids long. Germline CDR1 LGHNT, CDR2 FRNRAP. With 4 bases removed from V and 6 bases from J, the gap between germline ends came to 13 bases. CDR3: CASGSPREVQPQHF. CDR3 sequence (DNA): TGTGCTAGTGGTTCCCCTAGGGAGGTTCAGCCCCAGCATTTT.

The chain is built from TRBV18 and TRBJ2-3, with no clear D. Trimming shortened V by 2 bases and J by 5 bases, and 8 bases separated the two germline ends. This CDR3 is 13 amino acids long. Germline CDR1 is KGHSH and CDR2 is LQKENI. CDR3 loop: CASSPIHIDTQYF. The CDR3 DNA reads as TGTGCCAGCTCACCAATCCACATAGATACGCAGTATTTT.

The V and J genes are TRBV5-3 and TRBJ2-7, with TRBD2 as a possible D gene (5 bases). TRBV5-3 is identified as an open reading frame with a role that is uncertain. V lost 4 bases and J lost 5, with 19 bases in between. The CDR3 sequence is 15 residues long. In nucleotides, the CDR3 is TGTGCCAGAAGCCTAGCACGGCTATGTACCGACGAGCAGTACTTC. Translation gives CARSLARLCTDEQYF.

This chain uses TRBV7-2 with TRBJ1-4; weak D call: TRBD1 (6 bases). From germline, CDR1 is SGHTA and CDR2 FQGNSA. This CDR3 has 13 residues. Trimming shortened V by 5 bases and J by 6 bases, and 10 bases separated the two germline ends. The CDR3 bases are TGTGCCAGCAGCCTTGGACAGTATGAAAAACTGTTTTTT. Encoded protein: CASSLGQYEKLFF.

The J gene is TRBJ1-5, the V gene TRBV9; TRBD1 might be the D (5 bases). The germline V gene has CDR1 SGDLS and CDR2 YYNGEE. V was clipped by 2 bases and J by 0 bases, with 6 bases between them. The CDR3 consists of 14 residues. The CDR3 protein is CASSVDSSNQPQHF. DNA of the CDR3: TGTGCCAGCAGCGTTGACAGTAGCAATCAGCCCCAGCATTTT.

The count of this clone is one. J is TRBJ2-5 and V is TRBV27; tentatively, D is TRBD1 (6 bases). From germline, CDR1 is MNHEY and CDR2 SMNVEV (reference sequence). V shed 6 bases and J shed 5 bases, with 19 bases lying between them. The CDR3 loop spans 15 amino acids. Written as DNA, the CDR3 is TGTGCCAGCAGGCCCCTACAGGGTAGTAAGGAGACCCAGTACTTC. Amino acid sequence: CASRPLQGSKETQYF.

CDR3 coding DNA: TGTGCCGTCCGCGGGGGATCGGTAGCTGAAGCTTTCTTT. Translated: CAVRGGSVAEAFF. The gene calls are TRBV10-3 and TRBJ1-1, with D maybe TRBD1 (5 bases). Trimming cost V 11 bases and J 6 bases, with 19 bases left between them. The CDR3 has 13 amino acids. The V gene's germline CDR1 is ENHRY and CDR2 SYGVKD.

The chain joins TRBV11-2 to TRBJ2-7; TRBD2 agrees at 8 bases. There are 16 residues in the CDR3. The V and J ends lost 2 bases and 4 bases, in that order; junction bases with no gene match: 10. CDR1 and CDR2 from the germline V gene are SGHAT and FQNNGV. The CDR3 spells CASSLSPSGLYYEQYF. CDR3 nucleotide sequence: TGTGCCAGCAGCTTAAGCCCTAGCGGGTTGTATTACGAGCAGTACTTC.